The 14 T cell receptor beta chains below all came from one sample that was sequenced in a study of blood T cell repertoires in COVID-19 (dated by TCRdb to 2018 to 2021). The library was made by the immunoSEQ multiplex PCR assay. TCRdb obtained this table from immuneACCESS and retained in-frame rearrangements with V and J assigned. These tables miss some clones; where compared with another copy, unresolved V genes account for less than half of the shortfall, and the remainder is unexplained. This sample comprises about 120,000 clones, more than 70% of them detected only once. About 3.8% of the sample rests with the top ten. Sequencing was done on a sample of peripheral blood. Receptors were obtained from a man in his fifties or sixties with acute or convalescent COVID-19.

The sample holds a few counts of this clone. The chain is built from TRBV7-6 and TRBJ1-3; the D gene is possibly TRBD1 (6 bases). CDR3 length equals 15 residues. CDR1 is SGHVS, CDR2 FNYEAQ, per germline. V was shortened by 6 bases and J by 4 bases, with 16 bases between the two germline ends. CDR3 bases: TGTGCCAGCAGTTACAATCCAGGGGAAGGAAACACCATATATTTT. Translated: CASSYNPGEGNTIYF.

V is TRBV2 and J is TRBJ1-5, with D uncertain. V lost 1 base and J 2 bases, leaving 6 bases between the germline ends. The CDR3 sequence is 14 residues long. Germline CDR1 is SNHLY and CDR2 is FYNNEI. The CDR3 loop reads CASSEDGRNQPQHF. As DNA, the CDR3 is TGTGCCAGCAGTGAAGATGGCCGCAATCAGCCCCAGCATTTT.

The chain couples TRBV9 to TRBJ2-3, with D possibly being TRBD1 (6 bases). Germline CDR1 reads SGDLS; CDR2 reads YYNGEE. Trimming cost V 4 bases and J 2 bases, with 14 bases left between them. The CDR3 totals 15 residues. The CDR3 protein is CASSSVDSNTDTQYF. The DNA for the CDR3 is TGTGCCAGCAGCTCCGTGGACAGTAACACAGATACGCAGTATTTT.

The chain links TRBV18 to TRBJ2-7, with 9 bases lining up with TRBD2. J was trimmed by 5 bases and V by 3 bases; bases with no gene match: 14. This CDR3 region has 17 residues. Germline V gene lookup returns CDR1 KGHSH and CDR2 LQKENI. The CDR3 here is CASSPISAGGVPHEQYF. CDR3 sequence (DNA): TGTGCCAGCTCACCGATCTCGGCGGGAGGGGTCCCCCACGAGCAGTACTTC.

This rearrangement joins TRBV25-1 to TRBJ2-5; maybe TRBD1 (6 bases). Trimming took 4 bases from V and 5 from J, leaving 17 bases between them. In germline, CDR1 is MGHDK, CDR2 SYGVNS. There are 15 residues in the CDR3. The CDR3, as DNA: TGTGCCAGCAGTGCCAACGACAGGATACGGGAGACCCAGTACTTC. It encodes CASSANDRIRETQYF. Drawing the rest from reference TRBV25-1 and TRBJ2-5, the complete variable domain is EADIYQTPRYLVIGTGKKITLECSQTMGHDKMYWYQQDPGMELHLIHYSYGVNSTEKGDLSSESTVSRIRTEHFPLTLESARPSHTSQYLCASSANDRIRETQYFGPGTRLLVL.

The rearrangement uses TRBV30 and TRBJ1-5; D is possibly TRBD1 (6 bases). This CDR3 comprises 15 residues. With 2 bases removed from V and 7 bases from J, the gap between germline ends came to 18 bases. Germline V gene sequence: CDR1 GTSNPN, CDR2 SVGIG (reference sequence). CDR3 coding DNA: TGTGCCTGGAGTTTAACCTCGGGGACACGACAGCCCCAGCATTTT. Amino acids: CAWSLTSGTRQPQHF.

The chain carries TRBV21-1 and TRBJ2-7; the table's TRBD2 call for D was not verified on the DNA. TRBV21-1 is termed a pseudogene. The length of the CDR3 is 18 residues. Written as DNA, the CDR3 is TGTGCCAGCAGCAAAGACGTGACTAGCGGGAGCTGTTCCTACGAGCAGTACTTC. The encoded protein is CASSKDVTSGSCSYEQYF.

V usage is TRBV11-3 and J usage is TRBJ2-3; 12 positions match TRBD2. V was pared by 3 bases and J by 5 bases, with 6 bases of the junction left unmatched. Germline assignment: CDR1 SGHNT and CDR2 YENEEA. The CDR3 contains 16 residues. The chain's CDR3 is CASSLGLAGDLDTQYF. The DNA of the CDR3 is TGTGCCAGCAGCTTGGGACTAGCGGGTGACCTAGATACGCAGTATTTT.

For the CDR3, the DNA is TGTGCCAGCTCACCACGGACAGGGATTAATGAAAAACTGTTTTTT. Amino acid sequence: CASSPRTGINEKLFF. This chain connects TRBV18 to TRBJ1-4, with 8 bases fitting TRBD1. V gave up 1 base and J gave up 4 bases; unmatched junction bases: 2. Germline CDR1 is KGHSH and CDR2 is LQKENI. The CDR3 spans 15 residues.

The J gene is TRBJ2-1, the V gene TRBV7-9; 8 bases align to TRBD1. The CDR3 extends over 13 amino acids. The V gene's germline CDR1 is SEHNR and CDR2 FQNEAQ (reference sequence). Losses at the gene ends were 7 bases for V and 5 bases for J; bases not matched to a gene: 4. The CDR3 loop reads CASTGGGHNEQFF. The CDR3 DNA reads as TGTGCCAGCACAGGGGGCGGTCACAATGAGCAGTTCTTC.

The V call is TRBV7-9, the J call TRBJ2-3; TRBD1 agrees at 9 bases. The CDR3 covers 14 residues. Germline V gene data show CDR1 as SEHNR and CDR2 as FQNEAQ (reference sequence). Trimming cost V 5 bases and J 2 bases; bases outside gene matches: 2. This CDR3 reads CASSPQGATDTQYF. The CDR3 DNA reads as TGTGCCAGCAGCCCACAGGGGGCCACAGATACGCAGTATTTT.

The chain couples TRBV19 to TRBJ1-5, with unresolved D. Trimming left V 0 bases short and J 1 base short, with 13 bases between. This CDR3 is built from 17 residues. Germline loops: CDR1 LNHDA, CDR2 SQIVND (reference sequence). This CDR3 reads CASSIDATPWSNQPQHF. The CDR3 DNA is TGTGCCAGTAGTATAGATGCTACCCCCTGGAGCAATCAGCCCCAGCATTTT.

V gene TRBV12-3 or TRBV12-4 combines with J gene TRBJ1-5; D ambiguous. Trimming took off 5 bases at V and 9 bases at J, with 14 bases between the two ends. This CDR3 contains 13 residues. Here the CDR3 DNA reads TGTGCCAGCAGTCGACTTGGGGAGGGGCCCCAGCATTTT. Encoded protein: CASSRLGEGPQHF.

This sequence joins TRBV6-5 and TRBJ2-2; possible D gene TRBD1, 5 bases. The V end was cut by 4 bases, the J end by 6 bases, with 15 bases between. The CDR3 spans 15 residues. Germline values: CDR1 MNHEY, CDR2 SVGAGI. CDR3 loop: CASSLGPPGPGELFF. The CDR3 coding sequence is TGTGCCAGCAGTTTGGGGCCACCCGGACCCGGGGAGCTGTTTTTT.